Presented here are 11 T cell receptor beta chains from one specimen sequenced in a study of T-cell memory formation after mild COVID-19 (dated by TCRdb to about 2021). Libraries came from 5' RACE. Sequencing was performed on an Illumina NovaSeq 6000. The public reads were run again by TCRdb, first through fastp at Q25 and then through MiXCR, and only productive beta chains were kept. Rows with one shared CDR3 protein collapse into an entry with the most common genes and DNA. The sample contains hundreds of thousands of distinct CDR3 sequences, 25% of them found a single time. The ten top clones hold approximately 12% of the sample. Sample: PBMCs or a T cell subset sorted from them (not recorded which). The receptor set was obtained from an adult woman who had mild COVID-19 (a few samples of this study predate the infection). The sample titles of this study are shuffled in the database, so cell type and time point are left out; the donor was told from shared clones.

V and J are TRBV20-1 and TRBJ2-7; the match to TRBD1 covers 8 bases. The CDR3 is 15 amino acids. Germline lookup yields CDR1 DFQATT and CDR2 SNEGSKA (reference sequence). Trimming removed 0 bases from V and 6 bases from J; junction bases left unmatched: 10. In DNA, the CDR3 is TGCAGTGCTAGAGACCCGGACAGGGTGGGGCTCGAGCAGTACTTC. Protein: CSARDPDRVGLEQYF.

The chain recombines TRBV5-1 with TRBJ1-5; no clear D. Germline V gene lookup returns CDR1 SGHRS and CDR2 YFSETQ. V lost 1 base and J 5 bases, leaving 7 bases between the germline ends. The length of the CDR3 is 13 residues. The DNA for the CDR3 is TGCGCCAGCAGCTTGTCGGCGGATCAGCCCCAGCATTTT. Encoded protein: CASSLSADQPQHF.

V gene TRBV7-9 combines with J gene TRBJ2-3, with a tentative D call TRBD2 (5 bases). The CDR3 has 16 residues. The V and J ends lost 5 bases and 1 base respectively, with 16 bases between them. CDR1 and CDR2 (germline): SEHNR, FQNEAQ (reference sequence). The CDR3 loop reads CASSPRTVVGTDTQYF. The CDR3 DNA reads TGTGCCAGCAGCCCAAGGACTGTTGTTGGCACAGATACGCAGTATTTT.

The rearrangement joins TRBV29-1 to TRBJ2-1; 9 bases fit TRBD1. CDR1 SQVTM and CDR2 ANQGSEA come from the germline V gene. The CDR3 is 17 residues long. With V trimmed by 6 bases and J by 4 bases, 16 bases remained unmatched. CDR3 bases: TGCAGCGTGGAACCTGGGGCTGACAGGGGGGAATACAATGAGCAGTTCTTC. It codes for CSVEPGADRGEYNEQFF.

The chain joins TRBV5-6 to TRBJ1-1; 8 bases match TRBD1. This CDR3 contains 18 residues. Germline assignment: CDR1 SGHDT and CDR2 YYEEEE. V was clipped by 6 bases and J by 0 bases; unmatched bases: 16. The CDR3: CASNLLGQGLVMNTEAFF. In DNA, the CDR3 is TGTGCCAGCAACCTCCTCGGACAGGGACTCGTCATGAACACTGAAGCTTTCTTT.

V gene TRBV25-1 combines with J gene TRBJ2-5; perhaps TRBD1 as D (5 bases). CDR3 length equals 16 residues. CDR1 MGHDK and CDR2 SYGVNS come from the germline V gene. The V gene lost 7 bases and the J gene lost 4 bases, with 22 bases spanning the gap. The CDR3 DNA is TGTGCCAGCACCTCTCAGGGCGGATTCAAGGGAGAGACCCAGTACTTC. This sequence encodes CASTSQGGFKGETQYF.

CDR3 in DNA: TGTGCCAGCAGCCCGAACCCAGGACCAAATTCACCCCTCCACTTT. Translating it yields CASSPNPGPNSPLHF. This chain joins TRBV7-2 and TRBJ1-6, with D unresolved. Germline lookup yields CDR1 SGHTA and CDR2 FQGNSA. CDR3 length equals 15 residues. Trimming took 5 bases from V and 7 from J, leaving 15 bases between them. The complete variable domain, with remaining parts taken from reference TRBV7-2 and TRBJ1-6, reads GAGVSQSPSNKVTEKGKDVELRCDPISGHTALYWYRQSLGQGLEFLIYFQGNSAPDKSGLPSDRFSAERTGGSVSTLTIQRTQQEDSAVYLCASSPNPGPNSPLHFGNGTRLTVT.

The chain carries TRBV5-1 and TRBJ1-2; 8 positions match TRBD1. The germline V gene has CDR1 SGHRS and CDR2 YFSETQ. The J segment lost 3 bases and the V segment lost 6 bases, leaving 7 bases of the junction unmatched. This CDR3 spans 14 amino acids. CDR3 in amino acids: CASNGDRGDYGYTF. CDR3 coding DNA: TGCGCCAGCAACGGAGACAGGGGTGACTATGGCTACACCTTC. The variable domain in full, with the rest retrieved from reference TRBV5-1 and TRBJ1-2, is KAGVTQTPRYLIKTRGQQVTLSCSPISGHRSVSWYQQTPGQGLQFLFEYFSETQRNKGNFPGRFSGRQFSNSRSEMNVSTLELGDSALYLCASNGDRGDYGYTFGSGTRLTVV.

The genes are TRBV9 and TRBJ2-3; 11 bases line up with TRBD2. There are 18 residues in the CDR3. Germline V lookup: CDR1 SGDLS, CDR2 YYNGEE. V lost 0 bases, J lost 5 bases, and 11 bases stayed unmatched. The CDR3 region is CASSVGDSGRAGGDTQYF. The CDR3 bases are TGTGCCAGCAGCGTAGGTGATAGCGGGAGGGCCGGGGGAGATACGCAGTATTTT.

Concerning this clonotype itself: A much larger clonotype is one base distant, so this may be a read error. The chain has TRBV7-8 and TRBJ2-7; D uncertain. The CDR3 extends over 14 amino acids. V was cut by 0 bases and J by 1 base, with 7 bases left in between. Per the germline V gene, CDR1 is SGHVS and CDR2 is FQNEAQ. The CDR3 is CASSLAGKSYEQYF. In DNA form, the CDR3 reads TGTGCCAGCAGCTTAGCGGGAAAGTCCTACGAGCAGTACTTC.

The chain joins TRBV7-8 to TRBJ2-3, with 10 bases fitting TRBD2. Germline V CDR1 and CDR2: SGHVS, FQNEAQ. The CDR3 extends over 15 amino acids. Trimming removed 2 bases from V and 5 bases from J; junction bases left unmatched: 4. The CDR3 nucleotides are TGTGCCAGCAGCTTACAGCGGGGGGGCCGAGATACGCAGTATTTT. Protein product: CASSLQRGGRDTQYF.